Below, 3 T cell receptor beta chains from the same sample are listed, as sequenced in a study of shared clonotypes between healthy human individuals. Only in-frame clones appear in the TCRdb table, and some are missing; sequencing was by immunoSEQ multiplex PCR. The table records a few million clones, under 95% of them present only once. Sequencing used naive CD4+ T cells from PBMCs. The sample's subset: CD45RA+ positively selected. The receptors come from a man between 18 and 29 years old in good health. Some clones in this sample may be carry-over from other donors' samples.

This clone was found a few times. The rearrangement uses TRBV2 and TRBJ1-1; 8 nucleotides agree with TRBD1. The CDR3 consists of 13 residues. The trim removed 3 bases at V and 7 bases at J, leaving 4 bases unmatched. Germline assignment: CDR1 SNHLY and CDR2 FYNNEI. The CDR3 sequence: CASSDGQGFEAFF. In DNA form, the CDR3 reads TGTGCCAGCAGTGACGGACAGGGTTTTGAAGCTTTCTTT.

The chain couples TRBV19 to TRBJ2-3; D is unresolved. Germline V gene lookup returns CDR1 LNHDA and CDR2 SQIVND (reference sequence). V was shortened by 7 bases and J by 3 bases, with 14 bases between the two germline ends. The CDR3 has 14 amino acids. The CDR3 here is CASIATGRTDTQYF. The CDR3 DNA sequence: TGTGCCAGTATCGCGACGGGCAGGACAGATACGCAGTATTTT.

In this sample, this clone turned up once. The chain carries TRBV2 and TRBJ2-6; D unresolved. This CDR3 is 14 amino acids long. Germline V gene lookup returns CDR1 SNHLY and CDR2 FYNNEI. The V and J ends lost 3 bases and 9 bases respectively, with 12 bases between them. CDR3: CASSEAALGNVLTF. For the CDR3, the DNA is TGTGCCAGCAGTGAGGCGGCTCTCGGCAACGTCCTGACTTTC.